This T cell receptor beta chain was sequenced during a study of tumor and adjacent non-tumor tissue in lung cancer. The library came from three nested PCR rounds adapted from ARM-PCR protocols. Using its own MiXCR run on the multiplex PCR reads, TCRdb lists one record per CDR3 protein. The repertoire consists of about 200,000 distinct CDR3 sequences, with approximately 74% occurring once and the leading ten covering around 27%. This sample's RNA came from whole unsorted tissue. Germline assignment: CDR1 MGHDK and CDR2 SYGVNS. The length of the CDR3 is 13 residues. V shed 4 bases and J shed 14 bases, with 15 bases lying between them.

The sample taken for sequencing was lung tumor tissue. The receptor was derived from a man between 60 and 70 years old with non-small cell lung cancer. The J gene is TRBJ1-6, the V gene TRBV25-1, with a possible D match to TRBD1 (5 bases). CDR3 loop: CASSVDSARSLHF. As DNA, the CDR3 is TGTGCCAGCAGTGTCGACAGCGCCCGATCCCTCCACTTT.